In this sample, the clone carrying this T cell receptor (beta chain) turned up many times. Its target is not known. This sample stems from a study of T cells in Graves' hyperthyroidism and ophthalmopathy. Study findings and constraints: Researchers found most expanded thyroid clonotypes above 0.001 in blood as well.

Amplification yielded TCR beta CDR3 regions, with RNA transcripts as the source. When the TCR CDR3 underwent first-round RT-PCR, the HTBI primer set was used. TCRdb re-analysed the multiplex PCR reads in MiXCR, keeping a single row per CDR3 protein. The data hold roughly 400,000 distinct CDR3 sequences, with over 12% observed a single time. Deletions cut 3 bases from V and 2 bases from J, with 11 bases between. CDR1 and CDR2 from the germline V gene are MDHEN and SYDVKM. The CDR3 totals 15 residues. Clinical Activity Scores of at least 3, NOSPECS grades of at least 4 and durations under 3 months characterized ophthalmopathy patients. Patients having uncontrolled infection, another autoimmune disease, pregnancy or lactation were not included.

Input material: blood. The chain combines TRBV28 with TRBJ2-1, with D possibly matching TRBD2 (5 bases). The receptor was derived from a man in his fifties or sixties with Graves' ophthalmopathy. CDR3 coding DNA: TGTGCCAGCAGTTTTAATGGAGGAACCTACAATGAGCAGTTCTTC. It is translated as CASSFNGGTYNEQFF.